Sequencing of this TCR beta chain was carried out in a study of T-cell reconstitution after alpha-beta-depleted transplantation in children. There are 16 residues in the CDR3. The trim removed 6 bases at V and 1 base at J, leaving 7 bases unmatched. Germline V CDR1 and CDR2: SGHTA, FQGNSA. The TCRbeta library incorporated unique molecular identifiers. From the PCR reads, TCRdb called clonotypes with MiXCR, one entry per CDR3 protein. Altogether some 460,000 distinct CDR3 sequences are present, around 15% being singletons, with the ten largest covering under 30%. This clonotype has a handful of counts.

The chain couples TRBV7-2 to TRBJ2-1; 9 bases are a match to TRBD2. The starting material was PBMCs, mostly from graft donor cells, obtained 360 days after TCRalphabeta/CD19-depleted stem cell transplant. This TCR was sampled from a boy in the first two years of life who had a stem cell transplant for Wiskott-Aldrich syndrome, so the T cells may come from the graft donor. CDR3 region: CASRATSGVSYNEQFF. The CDR3 DNA follows: TGTGCCAGCAGGGCGACTAGCGGAGTTTCCTACAATGAGCAGTTCTTC.